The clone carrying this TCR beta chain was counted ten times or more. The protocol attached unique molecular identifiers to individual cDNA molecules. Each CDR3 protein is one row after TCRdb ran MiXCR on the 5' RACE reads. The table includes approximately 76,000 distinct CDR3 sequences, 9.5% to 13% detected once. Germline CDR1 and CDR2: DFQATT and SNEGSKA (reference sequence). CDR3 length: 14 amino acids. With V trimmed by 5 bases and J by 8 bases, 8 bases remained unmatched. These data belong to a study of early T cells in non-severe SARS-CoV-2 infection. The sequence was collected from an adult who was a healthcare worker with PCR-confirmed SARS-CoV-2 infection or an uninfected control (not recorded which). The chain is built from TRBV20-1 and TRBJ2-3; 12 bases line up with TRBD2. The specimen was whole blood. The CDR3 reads CSAQLAGGPRTQYF. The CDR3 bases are TGCAGTGCTCAACTAGCGGGAGGACCGCGTACGCAGTATTTT.